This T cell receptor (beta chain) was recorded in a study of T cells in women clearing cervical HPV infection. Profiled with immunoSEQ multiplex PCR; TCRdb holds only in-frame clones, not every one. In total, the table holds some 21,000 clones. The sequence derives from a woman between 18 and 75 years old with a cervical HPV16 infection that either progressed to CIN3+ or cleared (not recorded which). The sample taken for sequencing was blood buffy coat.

CDR3 DNA (partial): TGTGCCAGCAGCTCCAGGACAGCCCACGGTGGA. Translated: CASSSRTAHGG. The whole CDR3 protein reads CASSSRTAHGGAFF. This rearrangement joins TRBV7-9 to TRBJ1-1; possible D gene TRBD1, 6 bases. Sequencing ends 3 residues short of the CDR3 end; the germline J gene provides the rest. The V gene's germline CDR1 is SEHNR and CDR2 FQNEAQ (reference sequence). The CDR3 spans 14 residues.